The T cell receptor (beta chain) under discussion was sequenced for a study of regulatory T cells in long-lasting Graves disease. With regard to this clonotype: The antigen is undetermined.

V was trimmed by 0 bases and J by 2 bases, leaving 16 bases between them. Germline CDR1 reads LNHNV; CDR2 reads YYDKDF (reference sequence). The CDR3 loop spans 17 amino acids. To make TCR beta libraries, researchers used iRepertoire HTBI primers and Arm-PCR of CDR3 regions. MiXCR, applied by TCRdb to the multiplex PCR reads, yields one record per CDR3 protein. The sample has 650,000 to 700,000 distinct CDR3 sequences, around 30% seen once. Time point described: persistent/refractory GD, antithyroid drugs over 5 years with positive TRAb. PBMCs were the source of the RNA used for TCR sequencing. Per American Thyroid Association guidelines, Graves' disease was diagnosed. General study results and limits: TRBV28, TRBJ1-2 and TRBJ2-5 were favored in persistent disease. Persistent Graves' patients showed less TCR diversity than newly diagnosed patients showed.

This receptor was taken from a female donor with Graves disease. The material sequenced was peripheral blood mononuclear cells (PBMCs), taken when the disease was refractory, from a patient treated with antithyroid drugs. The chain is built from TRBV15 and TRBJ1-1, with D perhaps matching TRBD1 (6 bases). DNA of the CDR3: TGTGCCACCAGCAGAGATTACCTCCGGACAGCCAACACTGAAGCTTTCTTT. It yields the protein CATSRDYLRTANTEAFF.